The 20 T cell receptor beta chains below come from one sample, sequenced in a study of identical twins. Via MiXCR, TCRdb re-called the 5' RACE reads, giving one row per CDR3 protein. The sample consists of approximately 220,000 distinct CDR3 sequences, roughly 9.4% of them appearing once. Specimen: memory (CD45RO+) T cells sorted from blood. The origin of the receptors is a woman aged 18-29 years in good health.

This rearrangement joins TRBV6-1 to TRBJ2-7, with D tentatively TRBD1 or TRBD2 (5 bases each). This CDR3 contains 13 residues. V lost 7 bases, J lost 1 base, and 11 bases lay in between. Germline V gene lookup returns CDR1 MNHNS and CDR2 SASEGT. Here the CDR3 reads CASTRDGSYEQYF. DNA for the CDR3: TGTGCCAGCACCCGGGACGGATCCTACGAGCAGTACTTC.

A few counts support this clonotype. Written as DNA, the CDR3 is TGTGCCACACGGGGGGACAGCACAGATACGCAGTATTTT. It is translated as CATRGDSTDTQYF. The chain carries TRBV10-3 and TRBJ2-3; 7 nucleotides match TRBD2. The germline gives CDR1 ENHRY, CDR2 SYGVKD. V was pared by 10 bases and J by 0 bases, with 4 bases of the junction left unmatched. This CDR3 region has 13 residues.

The table lists this clonotype with a few counts. The chain joins TRBV7-2 to TRBJ2-2, with D unclear. CDR3 length: 12 amino acids. Germline assignment: CDR1 SGHTA and CDR2 FQGNSA. Trimming shortened V by 5 bases and J by 8 bases, and 9 bases separated the two germline ends. The CDR3 nucleotides are TGTGCCAGCAGCATAGTTCCAGGGGAGCTGTTTTTT. Translating it yields CASSIVPGELFF.

In this sample, this clonotype turned up many times. V is TRBV5-1 and J is TRBJ1-1, with unresolved D. CDR3 length: 12 amino acids. Germline CDR1 SGHRS, CDR2 YFSETQ. V lost 5 bases, J lost 4 bases, and 9 bases lay in between. The CDR3 DNA reads TGCGCCAGCAGTACGGGTCTCACTGAAGCTTTCTTT. This encodes CASSTGLTEAFF.

This clonotype appeared many times. The CDR3 DNA follows: TGCGCCAGCAGCTTCGTTGACCCGAACACTGAAGCTTTCTTT. It translates to CASSFVDPNTEAFF. The chain employs TRBV5-1 and TRBJ1-1; D not certain. V was clipped by 2 bases and J by 1 base, with 9 bases between them. The CDR3 is 14 amino acids. Per the germline V gene, CDR1 is SGHRS and CDR2 is YFSETQ.

This clonotype has at least ten counts. The rearrangement links TRBV6-1 to TRBJ2-2; D remains ambiguous. Trimming removed 0 bases at V and 6 bases at J, with 8 bases between. The CDR3 extends over 14 amino acids. Per germline, CDR1 MNHNS and CDR2 SASEGT. CDR3 in amino acids: CASSEAEWAGELFF. For the CDR3, the DNA is TGTGCCAGCAGTGAAGCGGAATGGGCCGGGGAGCTGTTTTTT.

CDR3 in amino acids: CSARGAGVGSYEQYF. As DNA, the CDR3 is TGCAGTGCTAGAGGAGCGGGAGTCGGTTCCTACGAGCAGTACTTC. The rearrangement links TRBV20-1 to TRBJ2-7, with TRBD2 identical over 8 bases. CDR3 size: 15 residues. Trimming at V came to 1 base and at J to 1 base, leaving 6 bases not matched to a gene. Germline V CDR1 and CDR2: DFQATT, SNEGSKA (reference sequence).

This clonotype was counted only a few times. The chain carries TRBV20-1 and TRBJ1-1; D not certain. The V end lost 0 bases, the J end lost 0 bases, and 14 bases lay between the germline ends. Germline CDR1 and CDR2: DFQATT and SNEGSKA (reference sequence). The CDR3 is 16 residues long. CDR3 coding DNA: TGCAGTGCTAGAGATGTGGCAGATCATTTGAACACTGAAGCTTTCTTT. This translates into CSARDVADHLNTEAFF.

This clonotype has just a few counts. The chain recombines TRBV20-1 with TRBJ1-5, with a possible D match to TRBD1 (5 bases). The CDR3 contains 14 residues. Trimming cost V 0 bases and J 4 bases, with 10 bases left between them. CDR1 is DFQATT, CDR2 SNEGSKA, per germline (reference sequence). The CDR3 DNA follows: TGCAGTGCTAGAGATGGGGCCGGGAATCAGCCCCAGCATTTT. This translates into CSARDGAGNQPQHF.

The rearrangement joins TRBV19 to TRBJ1-2, with 8 bases identical to TRBD1. The CDR3 is 15 amino acids. Germline loops: CDR1 LNHDA, CDR2 SQIVND (reference sequence). The ends lost 4 bases at V and 4 bases at J; junction bases unmatched: 8. For the CDR3, the DNA is TGTGCCAGTAGTAACCCAGGGGGCTCTGTCTATGGCTACACCTTC. As protein: CASSNPGGSVYGYTF.

The V and J genes are TRBV15 and TRBJ1-6; D unresolved. V was shortened by 9 bases and J by 10 bases, with 4 bases between the two germline ends. Looked up from germline, CDR1 is LNHNV and CDR2 is YYDKDF (reference sequence). The CDR3 has 9 amino acids. The CDR3 DNA is TGTGCCACGGGGTCACCCCTCCACTTT. Encoded protein: CATGSPLHF.

This clonotype was picked up a small number of times. The V and J genes are TRBV5-5 and TRBJ2-1; weak D call: TRBD2 (6 bases). The germline V and J ends were trimmed by 2 bases and 5 bases, with 11 bases remaining between them. Germline loops: CDR1 SGHKS, CDR2 YYEKEE (reference sequence). This CDR3 contains 14 residues. In nucleotides, the CDR3 is TGTGCCAGCAGCTTCGTACCGGGGGACAATGAGCAGTTCTTC. Protein: CASSFVPGDNEQFF.

The J gene is TRBJ2-7, the V gene TRBV10-1, with D unclear. This CDR3 has 12 residues. Germline V lookup: CDR1 WNHNN, CDR2 SYGVQD (reference sequence). The V end lost 6 bases, the J end lost 7 bases, and 13 bases lay between the germline ends. The CDR3 sequence is CASRGPSGEQYF. DNA of the CDR3: TGCGCCAGCAGGGGCCCCTCAGGAGAGCAGTACTTC.

This clonotype was seen a few times. V gene TRBV5-1 combines with J gene TRBJ1-1; D is ambiguous. Germline V gene lookup returns CDR1 SGHRS and CDR2 YFSETQ. Trimming took 2 bases from V and 0 from J, leaving 5 bases between them. The CDR3 has 13 amino acids. Here the CDR3 reads CASSLNMNTEAFF. The CDR3 bases are TGCGCCAGCAGCTTAAATATGAACACTGAAGCTTTCTTT. Together with reference TRBV5-1 and TRBJ1-1, the CDR3 gives the full variable domain: KAGVTQTPRYLIKTRGQQVTLSCSPISGHRSVSWYQQTPGQGLQFLFEYFSETQRNKGNFPGRFSGRQFSNSRSEMNVSTLELGDSALYLCASSLNMNTEAFFGQGTRLTVV.

DNA of the CDR3: TGCAGTACCGAGACCGGAGCTGGCTACACCTTC. This sequence encodes CSTETGAGYTF. The chain employs TRBV20-1 and TRBJ1-2; no clear D gene. Germline CDR1 reads DFQATT; CDR2 reads SNEGSKA (reference sequence). Deletions cut 8 bases from V and 7 bases from J, with 14 bases between. CDR3 length: 11 amino acids.

V is TRBV6-1 and J is TRBJ2-7, with D possibly TRBD2 on 5 matching bases. The germline gives CDR1 MNHNS, CDR2 SASEGT. V was shortened by 3 bases and J by 2 bases, with 20 bases between the two germline ends. The CDR3 contains 17 residues. This chain's CDR3 is CASSDPRGRTVAYEQYF. The CDR3 DNA follows: TGTGCCAGCAGTGACCCAAGAGGTAGGACTGTAGCCTACGAGCAGTACTTC.

In its sample, this clonotype was seen a few times. The chain links TRBV2 to TRBJ2-2, with 9 positions matching TRBD2. The germline V gene has CDR1 SNHLY and CDR2 FYNNEI. This CDR3 has 15 residues. V lost 6 bases, J lost 5 bases, and 7 bases stayed unmatched. The CDR3 region is CASRELAGGTGELFF. The CDR3 nucleotides read TGTGCCAGCAGGGAACTAGCGGGCGGTACCGGGGAGCTGTTTTTT.

This clonotype was detected a few times. The gene calls are TRBV6-1 and TRBJ1-1, with D tentatively TRBD1 (5 bases). This CDR3 has 13 amino acids. The V and J ends lost 6 bases and 0 bases respectively, with 8 bases between them. Per the germline V gene, CDR1 is MNHNS and CDR2 is SASEGT. The DNA for the CDR3 is TGTGCCAGCAGGGCGGGGCTGAACACTGAAGCTTTCTTT. This gives the protein CASRAGLNTEAFF.

The gene calls are TRBV7-2 and TRBJ1-2, with 9 bases matching TRBD1. After removal of 5 bases from V and 4 bases from J, the junction contained 5 bases not matched to a gene. Looked up from germline, CDR1 is SGHTA and CDR2 is FQGNSA. The CDR3 is made up of 14 amino acids. CDR3 in DNA: TGTGCCAGCAGCGGCCGGGACAGGGTCTATGGCTACACCTTC. This encodes CASSGRDRVYGYTF.

This clonotype was seen many times. The chain combines TRBV6-1 with TRBJ2-1; no reliable D call. V lost 5 bases, J lost 0 bases, and 14 bases lay in between. The CDR3 is 16 amino acids. Germline CDR1 MNHNS, CDR2 SASEGT. CDR3 in amino acids: CASSQKASSSYNEQFF. In DNA, the CDR3 is TGTGCCAGCAGTCAAAAAGCTTCTAGCTCCTACAATGAGCAGTTCTTC.